The rows below give T cell receptor beta chains drawn from one sample of a study of T-cell memory formation after mild COVID-19. TCRdb recomputed calls from the 5' RACE reads with MiXCR, one row per CDR3 protein. The table records about 420,000 distinct CDR3 sequences, 20% to 30% of them present only once. Sample: PBMCs or a T cell subset sorted from them (not recorded which). Every receptor here comes from an adult woman who had mild COVID-19 (a few samples of this study predate the infection). Cell type and time point are not known. The CDR3 runs from the conserved cysteine through the conserved F or W. A D gene is named only where the DNA matches it firmly. Part of the rows lack a size; the others show once, few, many or a class for expanded clones.

cdr3_nt: TGTGCCAGCAGCCCTACTAGCGGGAGTTGGGAGACCCAGTACTTC; cdr3_aa: CASSPTSGSWETQYF; v_call: TRBV7-3; j_call: TRBJ2-5; d_call: TRBD2; clone_size: NA
cdr3_nt: TGCAGCGTTGAACCGGACAGGGGGACTGAAGCTTTCTTT; cdr3_aa: CSVEPDRGTEAFF; v_call: TRBV29-1; j_call: TRBJ1-1; d_call: TRBD1; clone_size: few
cdr3_nt: TGCGCCAGCAGCACCGGGACAGGGGACTACGAGCAGTACTTC; cdr3_aa: CASSTGTGDYEQYF; v_call: TRBV7-9; j_call: TRBJ2-7; d_call: TRBD1; clone_size: few
cdr3_nt: TGTGCCAGCAGCCTCTCTTGGGGGACCCCCACACCCCTCCACTTT; cdr3_aa: CASSLSWGTPTPLHF; v_call: TRBV7-8; j_call: TRBJ1-6; d_call: NA; clone_size: NA
cdr3_nt: TGTGCCAGCAGCCCTTACTTCAGAAGGGACACTGAAGCTTTCTTT; cdr3_aa: CASSPYFRRDTEAFF; v_call: TRBV11-3; j_call: TRBJ1-1; d_call: NA; clone_size: NA
cdr3_nt: TGCGCCAGCAGCTTGCTGGACACCAACACTGAAGCTTTCTTT; cdr3_aa: CASSLLDTNTEAFF; v_call: TRBV5-1; j_call: TRBJ1-1; d_call: NA; clone_size: few
cdr3_nt: TGTGCCAGCAGTTTTGACAACAAATGGGATGAAAAACTGTTTTTT; cdr3_aa: CASSFDNKWDEKLFF; v_call: TRBV12-3/TRBV12-4; j_call: TRBJ1-4; d_call: NA; clone_size: NA
cdr3_nt: TGTGCCAGCAGCCCTGGGGGGGGCCGGGATGAGCAGTTCTTC; cdr3_aa: CASSPGGGRDEQFF; v_call: TRBV11-2; j_call: TRBJ2-1; d_call: NA; clone_size: NA
cdr3_nt: TGTGCCAGCAGTACCCTATCGGCTGAAGCTTTCTTT; cdr3_aa: CASSTLSAEAFF; v_call: TRBV6-2/TRBV6-3; j_call: TRBJ1-1; d_call: NA; clone_size: NA
cdr3_nt: TGTGCCAGCGGCCACCCGGGCCGGACCTACGAGCAGTACTTC; cdr3_aa: CASGHPGRTYEQYF; v_call: TRBV6-5; j_call: TRBJ2-7; d_call: NA; clone_size: few
cdr3_nt: TGCGCCAGCAGCTTGTCTGAACCGGGACGGGGTCTTAACGAAAACATTCAGTACTTC; cdr3_aa: CASSLSEPGRGLNENIQYF; v_call: TRBV5-1; j_call: TRBJ2-4; d_call: NA; clone_size: NA
cdr3_nt: TGTGCCAGCAGCGTAGGGTCTAGCGGGAGGGATACGCAGTATTTT; cdr3_aa: CASSVGSSGRDTQYF; v_call: TRBV9; j_call: TRBJ2-3; d_call: TRBD2; clone_size: NA
cdr3_nt: TGTGCCTTCACCAGGGGCGAGCAGTACTTC; cdr3_aa: CAFTRGEQYF; v_call: TRBV24-1; j_call: TRBJ2-7; d_call: NA; clone_size: few
cdr3_nt: TGTGCCAGCAGCCCAGAGAGTGGATGGGACTATGGCTACACCTTC; cdr3_aa: CASSPESGWDYGYTF; v_call: TRBV3-1; j_call: TRBJ1-2; d_call: NA; clone_size: NA
cdr3_nt: TGTGCCAGCAGCTCACAGACACAGCAGTACTTC; cdr3_aa: CASSSQTQQYF; v_call: TRBV7-9; j_call: TRBJ2-7; d_call: NA; clone_size: many
cdr3_nt: TGTGCCAGCAGCTTGGGGACAGGGCCTGTGAACACTGAAGCTTTCTTT; cdr3_aa: CASSLGTGPVNTEAFF; v_call: TRBV7-9; j_call: TRBJ1-1; d_call: TRBD1; clone_size: many
cdr3_nt: TGTGCCAGCAGTTCGACAGGGAGGGGCGAGCAGTACTTC; cdr3_aa: CASSSTGRGEQYF; v_call: TRBV27; j_call: TRBJ2-7; d_call: NA; clone_size: many
cdr3_nt: TGTGCCAGCAGTGATAGTGGCTCCTACAATGAGCAGTTCTTC; cdr3_aa: CASSDSGSYNEQFF; v_call: TRBV2; j_call: TRBJ2-1; d_call: NA; clone_size: many
cdr3_nt: TGTGCCAGCTCACTACGGCGCGGGAGTAAAGAGACCCAGTACTTC; cdr3_aa: CASSLRRGSKETQYF; v_call: TRBV18; j_call: TRBJ2-5; d_call: TRBD2; clone_size: few
cdr3_nt: TGTGCCAGCAGCCGGAAAGGGGCCTATAATTCACCCCTCCACTTT; cdr3_aa: CASSRKGAYNSPLHF; v_call: TRBV12-3/TRBV12-4; j_call: TRBJ1-6; d_call: NA; clone_size: few
cdr3_nt: TGTGCCAGCAGTTGGGGACTAGCGGAGTACTACGAGCAGTACTTC; cdr3_aa: CASSWGLAEYYEQYF; v_call: TRBV7-2; j_call: TRBJ2-7; d_call: TRBD2; clone_size: NA
cdr3_nt: TGTGCCAGCAGCCTCACTAGCGGGGCCGCCAGCTCCTACAATGAGCAGTTCTTC; cdr3_aa: CASSLTSGAASSYNEQFF; v_call: TRBV3-1; j_call: TRBJ2-1; d_call: TRBD2; clone_size: NA
cdr3_nt: TGTGCCAGCAGCAGCAACAGGGTTGGGAGCAAAAACATTCAGTACTTC; cdr3_aa: CASSSNRVGSKNIQYF; v_call: TRBV7-2; j_call: TRBJ2-4; d_call: NA; clone_size: NA
cdr3_nt: TGTGCCAGCAGCCTTAGCGGGAGGGCCGTCATTCAGTACTTC; cdr3_aa: CASSLSGRAVIQYF; v_call: TRBV5-6; j_call: TRBJ2-4; d_call: TRBD2; clone_size: few
cdr3_nt: TGCGCCAGCGCTCCAGGCGGGGGCTATCGAAGTAACACTGAAGCTTTCTTT; cdr3_aa: CASAPGGGYRSNTEAFF; v_call: TRBV5-1; j_call: TRBJ1-1; d_call: NA; clone_size: NA
cdr3_nt: TGCAGCGTCACCGGCAGGAGAGGTGGAAACACCATATATTTT; cdr3_aa: CSVTGRRGGNTIYF; v_call: TRBV29-1; j_call: TRBJ1-3; d_call: NA; clone_size: NA
cdr3_nt: TGCGCCAGCAGCCCTCTTCTCCCGGGGAGCTCCTACAATGAGCAGTTCTTC; cdr3_aa: CASSPLLPGSSYNEQFF; v_call: TRBV5-1; j_call: TRBJ2-1; d_call: NA; clone_size: few
cdr3_nt: TGTGCCAGCAGCTTGTGGCAGGGGGGCGCAGATACGCAGTATTTT; cdr3_aa: CASSLWQGGADTQYF; v_call: TRBV5-5; j_call: TRBJ2-3; d_call: NA; clone_size: NA
cdr3_nt: TGTGCCACCAGTGATCCCGGACGCAGCTACGAGCAGTACTTC; cdr3_aa: CATSDPGRSYEQYF; v_call: TRBV24-1; j_call: TRBJ2-7; d_call: NA; clone_size: NA
cdr3_nt: TGCGCCAGCAGCTTGTTAACAGCAACCGGGGAGCTGTTTTTT; cdr3_aa: CASSLLTATGELFF; v_call: TRBV5-1; j_call: TRBJ2-2; d_call: NA; clone_size: few
cdr3_nt: TGCGCCAGCAGCCAAAAGACCGAGTTCCCCTACGAGCAGTACTTC; cdr3_aa: CASSQKTEFPYEQYF; v_call: TRBV4-3; j_call: TRBJ2-7; d_call: NA; clone_size: NA
cdr3_nt: TGCAGTGCTAGCTACAAGCGGTACACAGATACGCAGTATTTT; cdr3_aa: CSASYKRYTDTQYF; v_call: TRBV20-1; j_call: TRBJ2-3; d_call: NA; clone_size: NA
cdr3_nt: TGCAGCGTAATAACAGGGATCCAAGAGACCCAGTACTTC; cdr3_aa: CSVITGIQETQYF; v_call: TRBV29-1; j_call: TRBJ2-5; d_call: NA; clone_size: few
cdr3_nt: TGTGCCAGCAGCGTAGGGGACAGCTCCTACACTGAGCAGTTCTTC; cdr3_aa: CASSVGDSSYTEQFF; v_call: TRBV9; j_call: TRBJ2-1; d_call: TRBD1; clone_size: NA
cdr3_nt: TGTGCCAGCAGTGAATGGTACAGGGGGCGCGGGGGCTACACCTTC; cdr3_aa: CASSEWYRGRGGYTF; v_call: TRBV25-1; j_call: TRBJ1-2; d_call: TRBD1; clone_size: NA
cdr3_nt: TGTGCCAGCAGTAGCGGGACAGGGGACGGCTACACCTTC; cdr3_aa: CASSSGTGDGYTF; v_call: TRBV11-3; j_call: TRBJ1-2; d_call: TRBD1; clone_size: NA
cdr3_nt: TGCAGTGCTAGAGACTACAGGGGGAATGGCTACACCTTC; cdr3_aa: CSARDYRGNGYTF; v_call: TRBV20-1; j_call: TRBJ1-2; d_call: TRBD1; clone_size: many
cdr3_nt: TGCGCCAGCAGCTGGAAATCGGCTAGCGGACACAATGAGCAGTTCTTC; cdr3_aa: CASSWKSASGHNEQFF; v_call: TRBV5-1; j_call: TRBJ2-1; d_call: TRBD2; clone_size: NA
cdr3_nt: TGTGCCAGCATCAGACTATTAGGGGCCTATGGCTACACCTTC; cdr3_aa: CASIRLLGAYGYTF; v_call: TRBV6-5; j_call: TRBJ1-2; d_call: NA; clone_size: NA
cdr3_nt: TGTGCCTGGGTGCCACAGGGAAGGAGGACCGGGGAGCTGTTTTTT; cdr3_aa: CAWVPQGRRTGELFF; v_call: TRBV30; j_call: TRBJ2-2; d_call: NA; clone_size: NA
cdr3_nt: TGTGCCAGCAGTTACCGACCCTGGACAGGGGAGCGGCATACTGAAGCTTTCTTT; cdr3_aa: CASSYRPWTGERHTEAFF; v_call: TRBV6-2/TRBV6-3; j_call: TRBJ1-1; d_call: TRBD1; clone_size: few
cdr3_nt: TGTGCCAGTACTTCGACAGGAACAGATCAGCCCCAGCATTTT; cdr3_aa: CASTSTGTDQPQHF; v_call: TRBV19; j_call: TRBJ1-5; d_call: NA; clone_size: NA
cdr3_nt: TGTGCCAGCAGCTTATGGGATGGGGAGACCCAGTACTTC; cdr3_aa: CASSLWDGETQYF; v_call: TRBV7-7; j_call: TRBJ2-5; d_call: NA; clone_size: few
cdr3_nt: TGTGCCAGCAGTTTATTAGCTAGCGGAGCCTCCAGCACAGATACGCAGTATTTT; cdr3_aa: CASSLLASGASSTDTQYF; v_call: TRBV28; j_call: TRBJ2-3; d_call: TRBD2; clone_size: few
cdr3_nt: TGTGCCATCAGTGAGTCCGCGACCCAGTACTTC; cdr3_aa: CAISESATQYF; v_call: TRBV10-3; j_call: TRBJ2-5; d_call: NA; clone_size: NA
cdr3_nt: TGCGCCAGCAGCCAAGAACGGCTAATCTCCTACAATGAGCAGTTCTTC; cdr3_aa: CASSQERLISYNEQFF; v_call: TRBV4-3; j_call: TRBJ2-1; d_call: NA; clone_size: many
cdr3_nt: TGCAGTGCCTCACAGGGGGGAAGCTACGAGCAGTACTTC; cdr3_aa: CSASQGGSYEQYF; v_call: TRBV20-1; j_call: TRBJ2-7; d_call: TRBD1; clone_size: NA
cdr3_nt: TGCAGCGCTGGGCCCGCGTTCTACGAGCAGTACTTC; cdr3_aa: CSAGPAFYEQYF; v_call: TRBV29-1; j_call: TRBJ2-7; d_call: NA; clone_size: few
cdr3_nt: TGTGACAGCAGCTTAACCCGACAGAGGCATCGGGAAGAGCAGTACTTC; cdr3_aa: CDSSLTRQRHREEQYF; v_call: TRBV7-8; j_call: TRBJ2-7; d_call: NA; clone_size: NA
cdr3_nt: TGTGCCAGCAGTTTAATCTGGGGGGGCTCACCCCTCCACTTT; cdr3_aa: CASSLIWGGSPLHF; v_call: TRBV12-3/TRBV12-4; j_call: TRBJ1-6; d_call: NA; clone_size: NA
cdr3_nt: TGTGCCAGCAGCAAAGGGGGACTAGCGGGAGGGGTCTCCTACAATGAGCAGTTCTTC; cdr3_aa: CASSKGGLAGGVSYNEQFF; v_call: TRBV6-5; j_call: TRBJ2-1; d_call: TRBD2; clone_size: few
cdr3_nt: TGCAGCGTTGAAGACTCGGGCAGGGTAGAGACCCAGTACTTC; cdr3_aa: CSVEDSGRVETQYF; v_call: TRBV29-1; j_call: TRBJ2-5; d_call: NA; clone_size: many
cdr3_nt: TGCGCCAGCAGCTTACGACAGGGGAGCGGAAACACCATATATTTT; cdr3_aa: CASSLRQGSGNTIYF; v_call: TRBV5-1; j_call: TRBJ1-3; d_call: TRBD1; clone_size: few